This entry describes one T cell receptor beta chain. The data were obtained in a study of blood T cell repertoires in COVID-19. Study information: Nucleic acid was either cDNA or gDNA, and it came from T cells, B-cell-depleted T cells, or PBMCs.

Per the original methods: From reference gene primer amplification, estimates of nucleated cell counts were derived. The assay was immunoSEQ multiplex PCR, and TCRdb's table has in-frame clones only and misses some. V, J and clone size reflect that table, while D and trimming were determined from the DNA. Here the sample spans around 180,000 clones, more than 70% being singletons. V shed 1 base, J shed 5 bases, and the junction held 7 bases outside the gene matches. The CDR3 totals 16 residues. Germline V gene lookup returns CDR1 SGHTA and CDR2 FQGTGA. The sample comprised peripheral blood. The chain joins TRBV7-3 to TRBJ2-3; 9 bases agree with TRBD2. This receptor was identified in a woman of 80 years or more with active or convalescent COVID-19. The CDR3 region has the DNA TGTGCCAGCAGCTTAAGGCTAGCGGGAAATTTAGATACGCAGTATTTT. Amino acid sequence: CASSLRLAGNLDTQYF.